This T cell receptor (beta chain) derives from a study of control samples from healthy donors and cancer patients. This CDR3 region has 12 residues. Germline CDR1 reads MNHEY; CDR2 reads SVGAGI. The ends were cut back, 7 bases at V and 1 base at J, with 8 bases in the middle. Produced via immunoSEQ multiplex PCR; TCRdb's table is partial and in-frame only. The top ten hold around 15% of the sample, which has 150,000 to 200,000 clones, 94% seen once. Specimen: PBMCs. The receptor was isolated from a man in his 60s with colorectal cancer. The chain uses TRBV6-5 and TRBJ2-7; D is unresolved. The CDR3 sequence: CASKSRSYEQYF. The CDR3 DNA reads TGTGCCAGCAAGAGCAGGTCCTACGAGCAGTACTTC.